This note documents a single TCR beta chain sequence. What it binds is unknown. The data originate from a study of blood T cells in healthy people across ages. V lost 2 bases, J lost 4 bases, and 11 bases lay in between. The CDR3 extends over 13 amino acids. The germline gives CDR1 DFQATT, CDR2 SNEGSKA (reference sequence). Regarding the study as a whole: Unknown donor CMV status possibly confounded expanded clonotype changes.

Sample donors were healthy Caucasian individuals that came from Russia, aged 6 to 90. A second PCR, run for about 6 to 12 cycles, used a sample-barcoded 5' primer plus a J-beta primer mix. Every sample gave at least 2.5 million paired-end reads containing CDR3. In TCRdb, the 5' RACE reads were re-called with MiXCR into one record per CDR3 protein. Of hundreds of thousands of distinct CDR3 sequences in the sample, approximately 30% are singletons; the top ten hold approximately 14%. The source material was blood. This clonotype was obtained from an elderly woman in good health. The chain employs TRBV20-1 and TRBJ1-2; D is undetermined. The CDR3 region has the DNA TGCAGTGCTAGACCCAGGCTGGCCTATGGCTACACCTTC. This translates into CSARPRLAYGYTF.